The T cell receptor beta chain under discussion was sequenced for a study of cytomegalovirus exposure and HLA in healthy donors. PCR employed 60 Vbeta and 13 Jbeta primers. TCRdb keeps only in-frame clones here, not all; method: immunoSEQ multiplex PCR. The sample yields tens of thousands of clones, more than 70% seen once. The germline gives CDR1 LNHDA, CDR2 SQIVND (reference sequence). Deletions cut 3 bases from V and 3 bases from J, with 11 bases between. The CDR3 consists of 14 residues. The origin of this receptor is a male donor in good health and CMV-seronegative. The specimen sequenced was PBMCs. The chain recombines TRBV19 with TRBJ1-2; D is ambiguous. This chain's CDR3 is CASSINEDYYGYTF. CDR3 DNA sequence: TGTGCCAGTAGTATCAATGAGGACTACTATGGCTACACCTTC. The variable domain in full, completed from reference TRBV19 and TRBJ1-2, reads DGGITQSPKYLFRKEGQNVTLSCEQNLNHDAMYWYRQDPGQGLRLIYYSQIVNDFQKGDIAEGYSVSREKKESFPLTVTSAQKNPTAFYLCASSINEDYYGYTFGSGTRLTVV.